This TCR beta chain was recovered during a study of blood T cell repertoires in COVID-19. Study-wide background: The origin of the acute and convalescent COVID-19 samples was the United States, Italy and Spain.

This CDR3 spans 12 amino acids. Trimming left V 7 bases short and J 5 bases short, with 9 bases between. Per the authors' pipeline: Quantification of nucleated cells was approximated via reference gene primer amplification. This table comes from immunoSEQ multiplex PCR, and its TCRdb copy is limited to in-frame clones, with some not included. That table is the source of V, J and clone size, and D and trimming were worked out from the DNA. The repertoire holds about 300,000 clones, with 70% to 90% as singletons. The chain uses TRBV12-3 or TRBV12-4 and TRBJ1-5; D remains ambiguous. The sequenced sample consisted of peripheral blood. This clonotype originated in a young woman who had recovered from COVID-19. The CDR3 spells CASTSGYQPQHF. The CDR3 DNA sequence: TGTGCCAGCACTAGCGGGTATCAGCCCCAGCATTTT.